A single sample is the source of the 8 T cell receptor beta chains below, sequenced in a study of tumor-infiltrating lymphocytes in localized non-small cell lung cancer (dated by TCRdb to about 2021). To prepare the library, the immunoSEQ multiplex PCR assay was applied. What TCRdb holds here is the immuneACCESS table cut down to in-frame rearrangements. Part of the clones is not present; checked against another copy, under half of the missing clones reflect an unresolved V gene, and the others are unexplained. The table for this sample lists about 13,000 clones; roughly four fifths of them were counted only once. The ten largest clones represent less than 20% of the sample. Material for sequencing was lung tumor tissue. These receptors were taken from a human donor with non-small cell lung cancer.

The CDR3 loop is CASSYTRDRGYGYTF. As DNA, the CDR3 is TGTGCCAGCTCCTACACTAGGGACAGGGGCTATGGCTACACCTTC. The rearrangement links TRBV18 to TRBJ1-2; 10 bases are a match to TRBD1. This CDR3 spans 15 amino acids. V trimming: 6 bases; J trimming: 4 bases; junction bases outside the gene matches: 8. The V gene's germline CDR1 is KGHSH and CDR2 LQKENI.

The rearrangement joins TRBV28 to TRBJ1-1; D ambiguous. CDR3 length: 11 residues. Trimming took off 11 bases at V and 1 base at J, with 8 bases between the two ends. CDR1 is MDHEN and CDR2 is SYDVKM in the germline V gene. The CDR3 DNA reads TGTGCCGGTGGACGGAACACTGAAGCTTTCTTT. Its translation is CAGGRNTEAFF.

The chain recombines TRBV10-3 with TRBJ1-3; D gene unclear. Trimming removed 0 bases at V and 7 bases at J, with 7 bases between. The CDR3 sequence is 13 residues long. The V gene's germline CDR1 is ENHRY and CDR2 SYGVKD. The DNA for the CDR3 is TGTGCCATCAGTGAGTCGTTAGCGAACACCATATATTTT. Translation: CAISESLANTIYF.

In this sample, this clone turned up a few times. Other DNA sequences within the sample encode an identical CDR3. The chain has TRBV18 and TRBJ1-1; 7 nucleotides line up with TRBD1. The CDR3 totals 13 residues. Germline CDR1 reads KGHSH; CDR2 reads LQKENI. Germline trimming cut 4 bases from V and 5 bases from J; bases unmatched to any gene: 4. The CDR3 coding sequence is TGTGCCAGCTCACTTCAGGGGGGTACTGAAGCTTTCTTT. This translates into CASSLQGGTEAFF.

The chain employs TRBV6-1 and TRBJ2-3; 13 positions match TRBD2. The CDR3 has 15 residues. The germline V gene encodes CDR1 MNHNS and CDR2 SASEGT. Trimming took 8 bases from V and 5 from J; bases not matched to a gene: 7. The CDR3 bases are TGTGCCAGCCTTGAGGGACTAGCGGGAAGAGATACGCAGTATTTT. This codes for CASLEGLAGRDTQYF.

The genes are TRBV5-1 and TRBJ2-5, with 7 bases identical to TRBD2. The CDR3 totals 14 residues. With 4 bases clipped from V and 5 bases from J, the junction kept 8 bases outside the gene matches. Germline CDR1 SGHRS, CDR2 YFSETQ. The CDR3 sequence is CASSALARHETQYF. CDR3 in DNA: TGCGCCAGCAGCGCACTAGCGCGCCATGAGACCCAGTACTTC.

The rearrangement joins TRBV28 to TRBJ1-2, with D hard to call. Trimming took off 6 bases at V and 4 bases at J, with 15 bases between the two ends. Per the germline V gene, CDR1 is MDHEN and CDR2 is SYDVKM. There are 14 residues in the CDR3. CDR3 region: CASSPPGWIYGYTF. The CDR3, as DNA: TGTGCCAGCAGCCCGCCGGGTTGGATCTATGGCTACACCTTC.

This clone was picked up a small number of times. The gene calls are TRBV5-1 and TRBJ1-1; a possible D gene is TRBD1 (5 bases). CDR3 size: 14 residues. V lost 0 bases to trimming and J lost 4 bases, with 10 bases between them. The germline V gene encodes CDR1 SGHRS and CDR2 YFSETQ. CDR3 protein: CASSLGRGFTEAFF. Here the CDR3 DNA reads TGCGCCAGCAGCTTGGGACGGGGCTTCACTGAAGCTTTCTTT. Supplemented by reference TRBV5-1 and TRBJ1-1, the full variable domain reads KAGVTQTPRYLIKTRGQQVTLSCSPISGHRSVSWYQQTPGQGLQFLFEYFSETQRNKGNFPGRFSGRQFSNSRSEMNVSTLELGDSALYLCASSLGRGFTEAFFGQGTRLTVV.